Listed here are 30 T cell receptor beta chains from one sample, sequenced in a study of blood T cell repertoires in COVID-19 (dated by TCRdb to 2019 to 2021). Library method: the immunoSEQ multiplex PCR assay. TCRdb obtained this table from immuneACCESS and retained in-frame rearrangements with V and J assigned. These tables miss some clones; where compared with another copy, unresolved V genes account for less than half of the shortfall, and the remainder is unexplained. Present in this sample are roughly 70,000 clones, about 86% of which were seen just once. 3.9% of the sample rests with the top ten. The sequencing sample was made of peripheral blood. The receptors here all came from a man between 65 and 80 years old with active COVID-19.

The chain carries TRBV10-3 and TRBJ2-7; 14 positions agree with TRBD2. The CDR3 loop spans 16 amino acids. The V and J ends lost 6 bases and 2 bases, in that order; junction bases with no gene match: 6. The V gene's germline CDR1 is ENHRY and CDR2 SYGVKD. The CDR3 region is CAISPTTSGRAYEQYF. The CDR3, as DNA: TGTGCCATCAGCCCCACGACTAGCGGGAGGGCCTACGAGCAGTACTTC.

V and J are TRBV24-1 and TRBJ2-2; a weak D match, TRBD1 (5 bases). This CDR3 spans 14 amino acids. The germline gives CDR1 KGHDR, CDR2 SFDVKD. V dropped 8 bases and J dropped 0 bases, with 9 bases sitting between them. The CDR3 loop reads CATNRGSNTGELFF. The CDR3 DNA follows: TGTGCCACCAATAGGGGCTCGAACACCGGGGAGCTGTTTTTT.

V gene TRBV16 combines with J gene TRBJ1-1; perhaps TRBD1 as D (6 bases). V was pared by 3 bases and J by 1 base, with 12 bases between. Germline V CDR1 and CDR2: KGHSY, FQNENV. The CDR3 sequence is 15 residues long. The CDR3 sequence: CASSQLGQPNTEAFF. CDR3 DNA: TGTGCCAGCAGCCAGTTGGGACAACCGAACACTGAAGCTTTCTTT.

The chain is built from TRBV6-4 and TRBJ2-1; D gene unclear. From germline, CDR1 is MRHNA and CDR2 SNTAGT. The CDR3 spans 13 residues. Deletions cut 3 bases from V and 7 bases from J, with 10 bases between. The CDR3 loop reads CASSEGSPNEQFF. As DNA, the CDR3 is TGTGCCAGCAGTGAGGGCAGCCCGAATGAGCAGTTCTTC.

The chain combines TRBV1 with TRBJ2-1; the table gives TRBD2 as D, unverified against the DNA. TRBV1 is a recognized pseudogene. This CDR3 has 15 amino acids. The CDR3 bases are TGCACCAGCAGCCAAGACCGGGACTCGGACAATGAGCAGTTCTTC. This gives the protein CTSSQDRDSDNEQFF.

CDR3 nucleotide sequence: TGTGCCCAAGCGGGAGGCCCCGAAGTGCGGCAAGAGACCCAGTACTTC. Protein sequence: CAQAGGPEVRQETQYF. V and J are TRBV30 and TRBJ2-5; 9 nucleotides agree with TRBD2. CDR3 size: 16 residues. Germline-derived CDR1 and CDR2 are GTSNPN and SVGIG (reference sequence). Unmatched junction bases numbered 15, after V lost 8 bases and J lost 2 bases.

The chain combines TRBV27 with TRBJ2-7; tentative D call: TRBD1 (6 bases). From germline, CDR1 is MNHEY and CDR2 SMNVEV (reference sequence). The CDR3 spans 15 residues. V was shortened by 0 bases and J by 6 bases, with 15 bases between the two germline ends. The DNA for the CDR3 is TGTGCCAGCAGTTTATCGGGGACACGGGCATCCGAGCAGTACTTC. Translating it yields CASSLSGTRASEQYF.

The table lists this clone with a few counts. The genes are TRBV5-1 and TRBJ1-3; 7 bases are shared with TRBD1. The V segment lost 0 bases and the J segment 2 bases; nucleotides outside the gene matches: 2. This CDR3 contains 15 residues. The germline V gene encodes CDR1 SGHRS and CDR2 YFSETQ. The CDR3 sequence: CASSLGGQTGNTIYF. CDR3 in DNA: TGCGCCAGCAGCTTGGGGGGACAGACTGGAAACACCATATATTTT.

The chain uses TRBV6-4 and TRBJ2-7; 10 bases align to TRBD2. CDR3 length: 15 amino acids. J was trimmed by 0 bases and V by 4 bases; bases with no gene match: 3. CDR1 is MRHNA and CDR2 is SNTAGT in the germline V gene. DNA for the CDR3: TGTGCCAGCAGTGCGCTAGCGGGGGCCTCCTACGAGCAGTACTTC. It is translated as CASSALAGASYEQYF.

This chain uses TRBV5-8 with TRBJ1-2; no clear D. Trimming removed 0 bases at V and 4 bases at J, with 16 bases between. Germline V CDR1 and CDR2: SGHTS, YDEGEE. There are 16 residues in the CDR3. CDR3 coding DNA: TGTGCCAGCAGCTTGGTGGGGAGTGCCGGCGGCTATGGCTACACCTTC. This codes for CASSLVGSAGGYGYTF. Complete variable domain (other parts from reference TRBV5-8 and TRBJ1-2): EAGVTQSPTHLIKTRGQQATLRCSPISGHTSVYWYQQALGLGLQFLLWYDEGEERNRGNFPPRFSGRQFPNYSSELNVNALELEDSALYLCASSLVGSAGGYGYTFGSGTRLTVV.

The V call is TRBV30, the J call TRBJ2-1; TRBD1 is a possible D gene (6 bases). Trimming took off 6 bases at V and 13 bases at J, with 22 bases between the two ends. This CDR3 has 13 residues. Germline-derived CDR1 and CDR2 are GTSNPN and SVGIG (reference sequence). The CDR3 spells CACELGGGPNQFF. For the CDR3, the DNA is TGTGCCTGCGAACTCGGTGGGGGCCCAAACCAGTTCTTC.

The rearrangement joins TRBV9 to TRBJ1-2, with TRBD1 matching 7 bases. Germline CDR1 is SGDLS and CDR2 is YYNGEE. The CDR3 totals 14 residues. Trimming removed 4 bases from V and 2 bases from J; junction bases left unmatched: 5. For the CDR3, the DNA is TGTGCCAGCAGCACCCAGACAGGGAACTATGGCTACACCTTC. Residues: CASSTQTGNYGYTF.

In this sample, this clone turned up once. One junction end disagrees with the germline gene, perhaps due to a read error. Distinct nucleotide sequences in the sample also encode this CDR3. V is TRBV14 and J is TRBJ2-7, with 7 bases matching TRBD1. This CDR3 has 12 residues. Looked up from germline, CDR1 is SGHDN and CDR2 is FVKESK. CDR3 DNA sequence: TGTGCCAGCGCCCAGGGGGTCTACGAACAGTACTTC. It yields the protein CASAQGVYEQYF.

The chain carries TRBV15 and TRBJ2-7; TRBD1 might be the D (6 bases). The length of the CDR3 is 14 residues. The ends were cut back, 0 bases at V and 7 bases at J, with 13 bases in the middle. Germline CDR1 LNHNV, CDR2 YYDKDF (reference sequence). CDR3 residues: CATSRDPGAGEQYF. CDR3 in DNA: TGTGCCACCAGCAGAGATCCAGGGGCCGGAGAGCAGTACTTC.

The chain is built from TRBV27 and TRBJ2-5; weak D call: TRBD2 (6 bases). This CDR3 comprises 13 residues. The germline V and J ends were trimmed by 2 bases and 7 bases, with 11 bases remaining between them. Germline V lookup: CDR1 MNHEY, CDR2 SMNVEV (reference sequence). The CDR3 loop is CASSLAPGGTQYF. The DNA of the CDR3 is TGTGCCAGCAGTTTAGCCCCCGGGGGGACCCAGTACTTC.

The chain joins TRBV13 to TRBJ1-2; TRBD1 aligns across 10 bases. The germline V gene encodes CDR1 PRHDT and CDR2 FYEKMQ (reference sequence). CDR3 length equals 13 residues. V trimming: 7 bases; J trimming: 7 bases; junction bases outside the gene matches: 6. CDR3 in amino acids: CASTRDRGPGYTF. DNA of the CDR3: TGTGCCAGCACCCGAGACAGGGGGCCTGGCTACACCTTC. The full variable domain, in which reference TRBV13 and TRBJ1-2 provide the parts outside the CDR3, is AAGVIQSPRHLIKEKRETATLKCYPIPRHDTVYWYQQGPGQDPQFLISFYEKMQSDKGSIPDRFSAQQFSDYHSELNMSSLELGDSALYFCASTRDRGPGYTFGSGTRLTVV.

The chain is built from TRBV21-1 and TRBJ2-6; TRBD1 is the table's D call and was not checked against the DNA. TRBV21-1 counts as a pseudogene. The CDR3 length is 18 residues. For the CDR3, the DNA is TGTGCCAGCAGAAAACGGGGGACAGGGTCAAAGGTCGCGAACGTCCTGACTTTC. This gives the protein CASRKRGTGSKVANVLTF.

The genes are TRBV7-2 and TRBJ2-3, with 11 bases lining up with TRBD1. Germline V gives CDR1 SGHTA, CDR2 FQGNSA. The CDR3 length is 18 residues. Trimming removed 0 bases from V and 4 bases from J; junction bases left unmatched: 9. The CDR3 bases are TGTGCCAGCAGCTTAGCGCCCTTGGGGACAGGGGGATCAGATACGCAGTATTTT. Protein product: CASSLAPLGTGGSDTQYF.

The J gene is TRBJ2-3, the V gene TRBV6-5, with 8 bases matching TRBD2. With V trimmed by 2 bases and J by 0 bases, 4 bases remained unmatched. In germline, CDR1 is MNHEY, CDR2 SVGAGI. The CDR3 contains 16 residues. The CDR3 here is CASSYGLAGSTDTQYF. Here the CDR3 DNA reads TGTGCCAGCAGTTACGGGCTAGCGGGCAGCACAGATACGCAGTATTTT.

The chain has TRBV3-1 (or the pseudogene TRBV3-2) and TRBJ2-7; weak D call: TRBD2 (5 bases). Between the trimmed V and J ends, which lost 0 bases and 6 bases, there was a span of 9 bases. The CDR3 loop spans 13 amino acids. Germline lookup yields CDR1 LGHDT and CDR2 YNNKEL (reference sequence). CDR3 in DNA: TGTGCCAGCAGCCAAGATAGGGCGGGCGAGCAGTACTTC. The encoded protein is CASSQDRAGEQYF.

Turning to this clone: At one end, the junction sequence differs from germline, possibly due to a read error. The chain is built from TRBV7-7 and TRBJ2-5, with D perhaps matching TRBD2 (7 bases). This CDR3 contains 17 residues. CDR1 is SSHAT and CDR2 is FNYEAQ in the germline V gene (reference sequence). The CDR3 loop reads CASSLGGGITSQETQYF. The DNA of the CDR3 is TGTGCTAGCAGCTTAGGGGGGGGAATTACTAGTCAAGAGACCCAGTACTTC.

J is TRBJ1-2 and V is TRBV9, with D possibly TRBD1 on 6 matching bases. The CDR3 is 16 residues long. Germline V gives CDR1 SGDLS, CDR2 YYNGEE. Between the trimmed V and J ends, which lost 4 bases and 0 bases, there was a span of 16 bases. This CDR3 reads CASSPTARGSNYGYTF. CDR3 bases: TGTGCCAGCAGCCCTACAGCCAGGGGATCTAACTATGGCTACACCTTC.

This clone was found once. The CDR3 is CASSFSGADTQYF. The CDR3 DNA reads TGTGCCAGCAGCTTTTCGGGGGCAGATACGCAGTATTTT. The gene calls are TRBV11-2 and TRBJ2-3; D is possibly TRBD2 (6 bases). The germline gives CDR1 SGHAT, CDR2 FQNNGV. The CDR3 is 13 amino acids. V shed 3 bases and J shed 4 bases, with 8 bases lying between them.

V is TRBV9 and J is TRBJ2-6, with 8 bases identical to TRBD1. The V gene's germline CDR1 is SGDLS and CDR2 YYNGEE. This CDR3 has 16 amino acids. V shed 3 bases and J 4 bases; nucleotides not matched to a gene: 6. CDR3 residues: CASSGRQGTGANVLTF. The CDR3 DNA sequence: TGTGCCAGCAGCGGACGACAGGGGACCGGGGCCAACGTCCTGACTTTC.

The chain carries TRBV29-1 and TRBJ2-7; D might be TRBD1 (5 bases). Looked up from germline, CDR1 is SQVTM and CDR2 is ANQGSEA. The CDR3 runs 13 residues. Between the trimmed V and J ends, which lost 4 bases and 3 bases, there was a span of 13 bases. This CDR3 is CSVVGAGNYEQYF. CDR3 bases: TGCAGCGTTGTTGGGGCAGGGAACTACGAGCAGTACTTC.

The chain uses TRBV7-2 and TRBJ2-7; 10 nucleotides align to TRBD2. The CDR3 spans 15 residues. Looked up from germline, CDR1 is SGHTA and CDR2 is FQGNSA. The J segment lost 2 bases and the V segment lost 5 bases, leaving 6 bases of the junction unmatched. CDR3 region: CASSRTSGATYEQYF. The CDR3, as DNA: TGTGCCAGCAGCAGAACTAGCGGGGCGACCTACGAGCAGTACTTC.

The rearrangement uses TRBV4-2 and TRBJ2-1, with 15 bases aligning to TRBD2. V lost 1 base, J lost 2 bases, and 9 bases stayed unmatched. CDR1 is LGHNA and CDR2 is YNFKEQ in the germline V gene. This CDR3 is 20 amino acids long. CDR3 loop: CASSQAPGLAGGQTYNEQFF. CDR3 coding DNA: TGTGCCAGCAGCCAAGCCCCTGGACTAGCGGGAGGGCAGACCTACAATGAGCAGTTCTTC.

This sequence joins TRBV5-6 and TRBJ1-5; maybe TRBD1 (5 bases). The V gene's germline CDR1 is SGHDT and CDR2 YYEEEE. V was shortened by 0 bases and J by 4 bases, with 11 bases between the two germline ends. This CDR3 has 15 residues. Written as DNA, the CDR3 is TGTGCCAGCAGCTTGGGTGGGGCGAGGAATCAGCCCCAGCATTTT. This codes for CASSLGGARNQPQHF.

V usage is TRBV6-5 and J usage is TRBJ2-3, with D unclear. The CDR3 is 14 residues long. Germline V lookup: CDR1 MNHEY, CDR2 SVGAGI. The V end was cut by 11 bases, the J end by 3 bases, with 18 bases between. The CDR3 protein is CARTTPKKTDTQYF. CDR3 bases: TGTGCCCGAACGACACCTAAGAAAACAGATACGCAGTATTTT.

This clone was recorded once. V gene TRBV5-1 combines with J gene TRBJ2-7; 8 nucleotides align to TRBD2. Germline-derived CDR1 and CDR2 are SGHRS and YFSETQ. The length of the CDR3 is 17 residues. J gave up 0 bases and V 0 bases, and 8 bases lay outside the gene matches. CDR3 residues: CASSLGAPSGSSYEQYF. As DNA, the CDR3 is TGCGCCAGCAGCTTGGGAGCACCCAGCGGGAGCTCCTACGAGCAGTACTTC.